The T cell receptor beta chain described here comes from a study of blood T cells in healthy people across ages. Alongside a J-beta primer mix, a sample-barcoded 5' primer served in a second PCR lasting about 6 to 11 cycles. TCRdb reanalysed the 5' RACE reads using MiXCR and keeps one entry per CDR3 protein. The data contain approximately 1.5 million distinct CDR3 sequences, approximately 42% of them singletons. The trim removed 6 bases at V and 1 base at J, leaving 7 bases unmatched. CDR3 size: 14 residues. Germline V gene lookup returns CDR1 DFQATT and CDR2 SNEGSKA (reference sequence). This TCR was recovered from a woman aged 18-30 years in good health. The chain joins TRBV20-1 to TRBJ2-7; 9 bases match TRBD1. The material sequenced was blood. The CDR3 DNA is TGCAGTGCAAGGGACAGGGTAAGGTCCTACGAGCAGTACTTC. This gives the protein CSARDRVRSYEQYF.